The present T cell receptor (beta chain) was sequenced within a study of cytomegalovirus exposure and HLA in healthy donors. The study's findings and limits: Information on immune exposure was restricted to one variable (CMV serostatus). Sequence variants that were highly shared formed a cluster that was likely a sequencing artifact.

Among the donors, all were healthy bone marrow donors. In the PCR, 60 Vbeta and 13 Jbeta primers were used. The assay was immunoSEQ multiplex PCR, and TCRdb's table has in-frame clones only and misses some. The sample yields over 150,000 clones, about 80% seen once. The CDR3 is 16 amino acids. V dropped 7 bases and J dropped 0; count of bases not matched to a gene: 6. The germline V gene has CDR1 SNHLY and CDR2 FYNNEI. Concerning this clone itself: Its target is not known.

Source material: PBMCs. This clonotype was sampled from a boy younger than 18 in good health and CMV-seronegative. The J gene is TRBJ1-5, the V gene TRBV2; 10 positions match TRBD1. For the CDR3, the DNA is TGTGCCAGCACCGGGACAGGGGACTTTAGCAATCAGCCCCAGCATTTT. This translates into CASTGTGDFSNQPQHF.